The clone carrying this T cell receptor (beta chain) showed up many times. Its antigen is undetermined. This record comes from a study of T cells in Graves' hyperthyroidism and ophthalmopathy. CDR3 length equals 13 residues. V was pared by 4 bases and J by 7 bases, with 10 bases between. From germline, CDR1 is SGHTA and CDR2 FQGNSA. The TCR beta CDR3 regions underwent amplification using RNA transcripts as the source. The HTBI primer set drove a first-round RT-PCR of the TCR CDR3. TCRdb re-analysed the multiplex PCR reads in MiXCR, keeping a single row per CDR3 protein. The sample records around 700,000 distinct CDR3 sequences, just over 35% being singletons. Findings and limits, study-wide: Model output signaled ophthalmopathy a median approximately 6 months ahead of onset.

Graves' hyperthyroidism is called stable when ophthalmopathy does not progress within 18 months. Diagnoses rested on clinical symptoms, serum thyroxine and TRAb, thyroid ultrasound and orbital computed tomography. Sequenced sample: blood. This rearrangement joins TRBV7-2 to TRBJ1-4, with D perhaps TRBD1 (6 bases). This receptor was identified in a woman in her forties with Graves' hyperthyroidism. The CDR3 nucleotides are TGTGCCAGCAGCTCCGGGACACCTGAAAAACTGTTTTTT. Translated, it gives CASSSGTPEKLFF. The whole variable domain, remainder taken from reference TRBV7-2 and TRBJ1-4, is GAGVSQSPSNKVTEKGKDVELRCDPISGHTALYWYRQSLGQGLEFLIYFQGNSAPDKSGLPSDRFSAERTGGSVSTLTIQRTQQEDSAVYLCASSSGTPEKLFFGSGTQLSVL.